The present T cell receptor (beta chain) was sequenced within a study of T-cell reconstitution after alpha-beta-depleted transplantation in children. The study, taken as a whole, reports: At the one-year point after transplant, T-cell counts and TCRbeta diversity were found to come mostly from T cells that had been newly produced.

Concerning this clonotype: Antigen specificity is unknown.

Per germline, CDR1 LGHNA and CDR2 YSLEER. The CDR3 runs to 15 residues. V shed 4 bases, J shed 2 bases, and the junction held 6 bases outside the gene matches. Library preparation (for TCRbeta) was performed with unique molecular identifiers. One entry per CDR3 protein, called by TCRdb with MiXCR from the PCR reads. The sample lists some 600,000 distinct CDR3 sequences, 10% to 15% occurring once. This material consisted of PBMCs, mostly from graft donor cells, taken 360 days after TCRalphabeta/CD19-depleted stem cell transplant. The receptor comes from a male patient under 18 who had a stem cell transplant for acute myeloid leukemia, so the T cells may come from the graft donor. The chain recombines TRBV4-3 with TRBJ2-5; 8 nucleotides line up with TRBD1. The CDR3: CASSRRQGPQETQYF. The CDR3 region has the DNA TGCGCCAGCAGCCGCCGACAGGGGCCGCAAGAGACCCAGTACTTC.